The 22 T cell receptor beta chains reported below all come from one sample, sequenced in a study of blood T cell repertoires in COVID-19. Profiling relied on immunoSEQ multiplex PCR, and the TCRdb table lists in-frame clones only, not all of them. The table includes about 220,000 clones, 80% to 90% detected once. The sequenced material came from peripheral blood. The receptors come from a woman aged 45-65 years with acute or convalescent COVID-19.

Only one count was recorded for this clone. The chain carries TRBV5-1 and TRBJ2-2; D gene unclear. Between the trimmed V and J ends, which lost 0 bases and 0 bases, there was a span of 6 bases. Germline V CDR1 and CDR2: SGHRS, YFSETQ. The CDR3 loop spans 15 amino acids. This chain's CDR3 is CASSLGVTNTGELFF. The CDR3 region has the DNA TGCGCCAGCAGCTTGGGAGTAACGAACACCGGGGAGCTGTTTTTT. Combining the CDR3 with reference TRBV5-1 and TRBJ2-2 gives the whole variable domain KAGVTQTPRYLIKTRGQQVTLSCSPISGHRSVSWYQQTPGQGLQFLFEYFSETQRNKGNFPGRFSGRQFSNSRSEMNVSTLELGDSALYLCASSLGVTNTGELFFGEGSRLTVL.

This clone was seen a few times. Other DNA sequences in the same sample also yield this CDR3. The rearrangement uses TRBV6-4 and TRBJ2-1; 9 bases align to TRBD2. CDR3 size: 15 residues. Looked up from germline, CDR1 is MRHNA and CDR2 is SNTAGT. With 4 bases clipped from V and 1 base from J, the junction kept 2 bases outside the gene matches. The chain's CDR3 is CASSVLAGSYNEQFF. In DNA form, the CDR3 reads TGTGCCAGCAGTGTCCTAGCGGGATCCTACAATGAGCAGTTCTTC.

The chain uses TRBV7-2 and TRBJ2-2; 10 bases match TRBD1. The CDR3 is made up of 15 amino acids. The V segment lost 5 bases and the J segment 4 bases; nucleotides outside the gene matches: 4. Germline V gene sequence: CDR1 SGHTA, CDR2 FQGNSA. This CDR3 is CASSRDRGGTGELFF. The CDR3 DNA sequence: TGTGCCAGCAGCCGGGACAGGGGAGGCACCGGGGAGCTGTTTTTT.

The chain links TRBV6-5 to TRBJ1-6; D is perhaps TRBD1 (6 bases). CDR3 size: 15 residues. The germline gives CDR1 MNHEY, CDR2 SVGAGI. Trimming left V 6 bases short and J 14 bases short, with 23 bases between. CDR3 sequence reads: CASSNPRDKRWALHF. CDR3 DNA: TGTGCCAGCAGCAACCCCCGGGACAAAAGATGGGCCCTCCACTTT.

The chain has TRBV27 and TRBJ2-5; D gene ambiguous. V was clipped by 5 bases and J by 0 bases, with 16 bases between them. CDR1 and CDR2 (germline): MNHEY, SMNVEV (reference sequence). This CDR3 contains 16 residues. CDR3 sequence: CASSAQGTADQETQYF. CDR3 nucleotides: TGTGCCAGCAGTGCCCAAGGCACCGCGGACCAAGAGACCCAGTACTTC.

This chain joins TRBV5-4 and TRBJ2-3, with D perhaps TRBD2 (5 bases). Looked up from germline, CDR1 is SGHNT and CDR2 is YYREEE (reference sequence). This CDR3 has 16 amino acids. V was pared by 2 bases and J by 0 bases, with 13 bases between. The CDR3 reads CASSLPGIQSTDTQYF. In DNA, the CDR3 is TGTGCCAGCAGCTTACCCGGGATCCAGAGCACAGATACGCAGTATTTT.

V and J are TRBV5-1 and TRBJ2-7; 7 bases match TRBD1. CDR1 is SGHRS and CDR2 is YFSETQ in the germline V gene. This CDR3 region has 14 residues. J was trimmed by 0 bases and V by 3 bases; bases with no gene match: 3. The CDR3 spells CASSSGQYSYEQYF. The CDR3 DNA reads as TGCGCCAGCAGCTCGGGACAGTACTCCTACGAGCAGTACTTC.

The V and J genes are TRBV5-4 and TRBJ2-3; TRBD2 aligns across 7 bases. With V trimmed by 1 base and J by 4 bases, 9 bases remained unmatched. The germline gives CDR1 SGHNT, CDR2 YYREEE (reference sequence). CDR3 size: 16 residues. CDR3 coding DNA: TGTGCCAGCAGCTTGTGGCTAGCGGCTGCCGCAGATACGCAGTATTTT. Translated: CASSLWLAAAADTQYF.

The chain recombines TRBV19 with TRBJ1-2, with 9 nucleotides matching TRBD1. This CDR3 region has 15 residues. The germline V gene encodes CDR1 LNHDA and CDR2 SQIVND (reference sequence). With 8 bases clipped from V and 9 bases from J, the junction kept 16 bases outside the gene matches. The CDR3 nucleotides read TGTGCCAGTTCACACAGGACAGGGGTGCGTCTTAGCTACACCTTC. Protein product: CASSHRTGVRLSYTF.

The chain employs TRBV28 and TRBJ2-4; TRBD2 might be the D (5 bases). Looked up from germline, CDR1 is MDHEN and CDR2 is SYDVKM. Trimming pared 2 bases from V and 2 bases from J, leaving 13 bases between. The CDR3 is made up of 16 amino acids. The CDR3 reads CASSLRLLGPKNIQYF. CDR3 nucleotide sequence: TGTGCCAGCAGTTTACGACTACTCGGTCCCAAAAACATTCAGTACTTC.

The chain couples TRBV18 to TRBJ2-5; no definite D call. The CDR3 contains 15 residues. The V end lost 0 bases, the J end lost 0 bases, and 8 bases lay between the germline ends. Germline CDR1 KGHSH, CDR2 LQKENI. This CDR3 reads CASSPPWQDQETQYF. CDR3 nucleotides: TGTGCCAGCTCACCACCGTGGCAGGACCAAGAGACCCAGTACTTC.

The rearrangement joins TRBV5-6 to TRBJ1-1; 9 nucleotides line up with TRBD1. The CDR3 has 16 residues. Germline-derived CDR1 and CDR2 are SGHDT and YYEEEE. V shed 4 bases, J shed 0 bases, and the junction held 7 bases outside the gene matches. The CDR3: CASSHWDRDMNTEAFF. The DNA for the CDR3 is TGTGCCAGCAGCCACTGGGACAGGGACATGAACACTGAAGCTTTCTTT. The variable domain in full, with the rest retrieved from reference TRBV5-6 and TRBJ1-1, is DAGVTQSPTHLIKTRGQQVTLRCSPKSGHDTVSWYQQALGQGPQFIFQYYEEEERQRGNFPDRFSGHQFPNYSSELNVNALLLGDSALYLCASSHWDRDMNTEAFFGQGTRLTVV.

V and J are TRBV12-5 and TRBJ2-7; D is perhaps TRBD1 (8 bases). V dropped 0 bases and J dropped 0 bases, with 15 bases sitting between them. From germline, CDR1 is LGHNT and CDR2 FRNRAP. The CDR3 runs 17 residues. CDR3: CASGLVAGGGSSYEQYF. The CDR3 DNA reads as TGTGCTAGTGGTTTGGTAGCAGGGGGCGGGAGCTCCTACGAGCAGTACTTC. The whole variable domain, filled in from reference TRBV12-5 and TRBJ2-7, reads DARVTQTPRHKVTEMGQEVTMRCQPILGHNTVFWYRQTMMQGLELLAYFRNRAPLDDSGMPKDRFSAEMPDATLATLKIQPSEPRDSAVYFCASGLVAGGGSSYEQYFGPGTRLTVT.

V and J are TRBV6-1 and TRBJ1-2; 9 nucleotides agree with TRBD1. There are 18 residues in the CDR3. V was pared by 2 bases and J by 1 base, with 11 bases of the junction left unmatched. CDR1 is MNHNS and CDR2 is SASEGT in the germline V gene. Written as DNA, the CDR3 is TGTGCCAGCAGTGAACGAGTTGCCGGGACAGGGAATAACTATGGCTACACCTTC. It is translated as CASSERVAGTGNNYGYTF.

The chain links TRBV18 to TRBJ2-3, with 10 bases aligning to TRBD2. The CDR3 totals 17 residues. V shed 0 bases and J 1 base; nucleotides not matched to a gene: 4. Per the germline V gene, CDR1 is KGHSH and CDR2 is LQKENI. The CDR3 sequence is CASSPPGLAGGTDTQYF. CDR3 nucleotides: TGTGCCAGCTCACCACCGGGGCTAGCGGGAGGCACAGATACGCAGTATTTT.

This chain joins TRBV3-1 (or the pseudogene TRBV3-2) and TRBJ2-3, with 8 bases that match TRBD2. CDR3 length: 15 amino acids. CDR1 is LGHDT, CDR2 YNNKEL, per germline (reference sequence). J was trimmed by 4 bases and V by 2 bases; bases with no gene match: 5. The CDR3: CASSQRAGDSDTQYF. The CDR3 region has the DNA TGTGCCAGCAGCCAAAGAGCGGGAGACTCAGATACGCAGTATTTT.

Notes on this clone: Other DNA variants within this sample encode the same CDR3. The chain is built from TRBV2 and TRBJ1-1, with 7 bases identical to TRBD1. From germline, CDR1 is SNHLY and CDR2 FYNNEI. CDR3 size: 14 residues. The junction had 6 bases not matched to a gene; V was cut back by 8 bases and J by 0 bases. The CDR3 region has the DNA TGTGCCAGCTCTCACGGGACAGTGAACACTGAAGCTTTCTTT. It yields the protein CASSHGTVNTEAFF.

The chain employs TRBV6-6 and TRBJ2-7, with D possibly matching TRBD2 (5 bases). Germline CDR1 is MNHNY and CDR2 is SVGAGI (reference sequence). Trimming pared 8 bases from V and 6 bases from J, leaving 20 bases between. The CDR3 length is 14 residues. This CDR3 reads CASAGHVGMIEQYF. In DNA form, the CDR3 reads TGTGCCAGCGCGGGCCACGTGGGTATGATCGAGCAGTACTTC.

The J gene is TRBJ1-1, the V gene TRBV5-8; the match to TRBD1 covers 11 bases. The CDR3 contains 15 residues. CDR1 and CDR2 (germline): SGHTS, YDEGEE. The J segment lost 5 bases and the V segment lost 5 bases, leaving 8 bases of the junction unmatched. The CDR3 is CASSPDRGHWTEAFF. In DNA, the CDR3 is TGTGCCAGCAGTCCGGACAGGGGGCATTGGACTGAAGCTTTCTTT.

This clone was seen only once. J is TRBJ2-5 and V is TRBV5-4; 8 nucleotides line up with TRBD2. V lost 7 bases, J lost 5 bases, and 7 bases stayed unmatched. CDR1 and CDR2 from the germline V gene are SGHNT and YYREEE (reference sequence). The CDR3 is 13 amino acids. In DNA, the CDR3 is TGTGCCAGCCGCGGCCCGGGGGGGGAGACCCAGTACTTC. Protein sequence: CASRGPGGETQYF.

The chain uses TRBV14 and TRBJ1-2, with D hard to call. The V end was cut by 4 bases, the J end by 8 bases, with 23 bases between. Germline V gene sequence: CDR1 SGHDN, CDR2 FVKESK. This CDR3 spans 16 amino acids. CDR3 loop: CASSRLIDSPSGGYTF. For the CDR3, the DNA is TGTGCCAGCAGCCGTCTAATAGACTCTCCAAGCGGGGGCTACACCTTC.

The rearrangement uses TRBV7-6 and TRBJ2-3; 7 bases are shared with TRBD2. V shed 2 bases and J 6 bases; nucleotides not matched to a gene: 11. The CDR3 is made up of 16 amino acids. Germline CDR1 SGHVS, CDR2 FNYEAQ. The chain's CDR3 is CASSLQTSSGGDTQYF. The CDR3 coding sequence is TGTGCCAGCAGCTTACAGACCTCTAGCGGTGGGGATACGCAGTATTTT.